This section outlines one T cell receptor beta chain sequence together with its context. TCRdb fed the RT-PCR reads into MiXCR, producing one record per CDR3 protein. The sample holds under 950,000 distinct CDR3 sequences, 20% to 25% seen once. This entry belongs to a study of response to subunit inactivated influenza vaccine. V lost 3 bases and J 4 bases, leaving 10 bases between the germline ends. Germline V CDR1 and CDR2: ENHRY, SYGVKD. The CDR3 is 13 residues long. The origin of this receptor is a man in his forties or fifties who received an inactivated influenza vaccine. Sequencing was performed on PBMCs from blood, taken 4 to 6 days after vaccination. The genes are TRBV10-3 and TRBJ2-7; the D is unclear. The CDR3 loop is CAISDGILYEQYF. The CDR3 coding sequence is TGTGCCATCAGTGATGGCATTTTATACGAGCAGTACTTC.